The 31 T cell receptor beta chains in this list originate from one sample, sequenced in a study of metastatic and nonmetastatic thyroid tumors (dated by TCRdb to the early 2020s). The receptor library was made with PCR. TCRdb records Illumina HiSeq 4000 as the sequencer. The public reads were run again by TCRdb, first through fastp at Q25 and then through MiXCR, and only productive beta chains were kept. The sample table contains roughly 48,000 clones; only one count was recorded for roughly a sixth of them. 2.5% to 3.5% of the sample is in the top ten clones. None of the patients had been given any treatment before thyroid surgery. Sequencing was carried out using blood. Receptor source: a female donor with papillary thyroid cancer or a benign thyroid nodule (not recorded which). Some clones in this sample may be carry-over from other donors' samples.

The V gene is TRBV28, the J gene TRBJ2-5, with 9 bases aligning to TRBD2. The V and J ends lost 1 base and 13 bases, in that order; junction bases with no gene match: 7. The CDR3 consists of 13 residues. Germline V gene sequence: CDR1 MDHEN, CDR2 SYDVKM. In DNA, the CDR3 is TGTGCCAGCAGTTTATCGGGTAGCGGGAGTTGGTACTTC. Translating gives CASSLSGSGSWYF. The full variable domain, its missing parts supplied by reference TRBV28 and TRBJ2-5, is DVKVTQSSRYLVKRTGEKVFLECVQDMDHENMFWYRQDPGLGLRLIYFSYDVKMKEKGDIPEGYSVSREKKERFSLILESASTNQTSMYLCASSLSGSGSWYFGPGTRLLVL.

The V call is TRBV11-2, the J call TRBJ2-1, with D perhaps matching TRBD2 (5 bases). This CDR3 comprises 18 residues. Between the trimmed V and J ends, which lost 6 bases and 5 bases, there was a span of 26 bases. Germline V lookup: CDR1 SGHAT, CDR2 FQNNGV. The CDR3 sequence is CASSRVSGSVSVDNEQFF. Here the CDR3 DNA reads TGTGCCAGCAGTCGTGTCAGCGGTAGTGTATCGGTAGACAATGAGCAGTTCTTC.

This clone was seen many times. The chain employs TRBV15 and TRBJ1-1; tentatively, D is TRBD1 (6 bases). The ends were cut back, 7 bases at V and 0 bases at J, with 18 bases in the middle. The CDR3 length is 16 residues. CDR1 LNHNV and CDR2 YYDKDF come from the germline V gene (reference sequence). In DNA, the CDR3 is TGTGCCACCAAATCGGGGTCAGGGGTGATGAACACTGAAGCTTTCTTT. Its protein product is CATKSGSGVMNTEAFF.

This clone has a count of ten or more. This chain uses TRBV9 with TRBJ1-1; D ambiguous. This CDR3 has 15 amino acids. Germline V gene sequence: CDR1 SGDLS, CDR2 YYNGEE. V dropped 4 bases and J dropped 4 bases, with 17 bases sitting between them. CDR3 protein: CASSPSEGRATEAFF. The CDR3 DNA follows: TGTGCCAGCAGCCCCTCGGAGGGAAGGGCCACTGAAGCTTTCTTT.

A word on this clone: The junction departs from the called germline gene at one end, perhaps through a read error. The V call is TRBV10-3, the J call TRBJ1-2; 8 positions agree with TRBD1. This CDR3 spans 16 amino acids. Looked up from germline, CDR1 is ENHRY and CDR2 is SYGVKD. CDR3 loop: CAISAGTGELNYCYAF. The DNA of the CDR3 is TGTGCCATCAGTGCCGGGACAGGAGAGCTTAACTATTGCTACGCCTTC.

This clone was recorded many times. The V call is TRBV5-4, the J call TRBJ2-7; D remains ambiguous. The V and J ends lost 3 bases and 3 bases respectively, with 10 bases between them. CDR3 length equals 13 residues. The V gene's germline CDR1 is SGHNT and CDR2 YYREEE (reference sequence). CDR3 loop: CASSSGSDYEQYF. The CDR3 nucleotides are TGTGCCAGCAGCTCCGGGTCTGACTACGAGCAGTACTTC.

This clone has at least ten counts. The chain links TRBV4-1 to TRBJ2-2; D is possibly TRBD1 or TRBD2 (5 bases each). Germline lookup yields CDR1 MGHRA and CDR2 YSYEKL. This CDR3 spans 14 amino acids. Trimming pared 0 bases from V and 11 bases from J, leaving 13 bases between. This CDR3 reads CASSQDRNGGELFF. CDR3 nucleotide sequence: TGCGCCAGCAGCCAAGATCGGAATGGGGGAGAGCTGTTTTTT.

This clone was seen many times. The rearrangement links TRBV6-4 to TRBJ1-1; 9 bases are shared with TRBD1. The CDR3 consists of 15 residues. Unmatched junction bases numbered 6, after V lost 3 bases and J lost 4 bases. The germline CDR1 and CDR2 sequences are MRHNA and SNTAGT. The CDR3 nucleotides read TGTGCCAGCAGTGAGTCGACAGGGGGAGGCACTGAAGCTTTCTTT. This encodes CASSESTGGGTEAFF.

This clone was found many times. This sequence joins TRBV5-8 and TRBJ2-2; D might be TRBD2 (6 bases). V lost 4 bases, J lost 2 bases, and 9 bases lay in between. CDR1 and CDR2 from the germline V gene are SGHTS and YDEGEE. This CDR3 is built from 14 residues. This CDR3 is CASSRDFNTGELFF. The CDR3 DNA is TGTGCCAGCAGCCGGGACTTTAACACCGGGGAGCTGTTTTTT.

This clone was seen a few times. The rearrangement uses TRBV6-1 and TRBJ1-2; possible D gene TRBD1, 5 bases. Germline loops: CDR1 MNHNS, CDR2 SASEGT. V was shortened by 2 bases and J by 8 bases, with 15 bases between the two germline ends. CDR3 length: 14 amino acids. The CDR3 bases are TGTGCCAGCAGTGAATGTGGGGGTATAAGCGGCTACACCTTC. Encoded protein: CASSECGGISGYTF.

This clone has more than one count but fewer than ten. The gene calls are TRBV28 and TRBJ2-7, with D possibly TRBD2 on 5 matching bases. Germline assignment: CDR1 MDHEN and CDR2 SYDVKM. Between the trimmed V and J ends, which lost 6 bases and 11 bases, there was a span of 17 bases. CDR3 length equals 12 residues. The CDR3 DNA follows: TGTGCCAGCAGCACCCCGGGGAAGTGGGAGTACTTC. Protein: CASSTPGKWEYF.

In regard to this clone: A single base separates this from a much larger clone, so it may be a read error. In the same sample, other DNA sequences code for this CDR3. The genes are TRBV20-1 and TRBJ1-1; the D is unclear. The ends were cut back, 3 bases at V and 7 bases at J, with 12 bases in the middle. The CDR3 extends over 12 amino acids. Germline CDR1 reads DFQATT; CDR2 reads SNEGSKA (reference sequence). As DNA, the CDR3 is TGCAGTGCTAGCCGCGGCACCCGTGAAGCTTTCTTT. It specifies CSASRGTREAFF.

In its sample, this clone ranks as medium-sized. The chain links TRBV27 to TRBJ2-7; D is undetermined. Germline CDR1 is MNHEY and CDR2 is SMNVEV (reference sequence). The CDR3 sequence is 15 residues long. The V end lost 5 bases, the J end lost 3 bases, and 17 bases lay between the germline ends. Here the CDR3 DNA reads TGTGCCAGCAGTATCCGGAGTGGAACGGACTACGAGCAGTACTTC. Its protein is CASSIRSGTDYEQYF.

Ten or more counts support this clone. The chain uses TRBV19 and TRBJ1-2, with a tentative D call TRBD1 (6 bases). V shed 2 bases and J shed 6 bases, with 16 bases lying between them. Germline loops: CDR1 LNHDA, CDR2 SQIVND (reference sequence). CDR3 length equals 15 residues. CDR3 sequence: CASSIYVQGSDGYTF. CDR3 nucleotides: TGTGCCAGTAGTATATACGTACAGGGTTCGGATGGCTACACCTTC. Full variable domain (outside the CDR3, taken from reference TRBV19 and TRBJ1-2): DGGITQSPKYLFRKEGQNVTLSCEQNLNHDAMYWYRQDPGQGLRLIYYSQIVNDFQKGDIAEGYSVSREKKESFPLTVTSAQKNPTAFYLCASSIYVQGSDGYTFGSGTRLTVV.

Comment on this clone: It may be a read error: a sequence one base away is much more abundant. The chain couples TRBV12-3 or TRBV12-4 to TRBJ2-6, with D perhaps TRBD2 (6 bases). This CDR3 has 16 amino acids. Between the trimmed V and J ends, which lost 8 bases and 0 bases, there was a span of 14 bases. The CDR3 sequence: CASDGRGPSGANVLTF. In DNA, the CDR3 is TGTGCCAGCGATGGGCGGGGACCCTCTGGGGCCAACGTCCTGACTTTC.

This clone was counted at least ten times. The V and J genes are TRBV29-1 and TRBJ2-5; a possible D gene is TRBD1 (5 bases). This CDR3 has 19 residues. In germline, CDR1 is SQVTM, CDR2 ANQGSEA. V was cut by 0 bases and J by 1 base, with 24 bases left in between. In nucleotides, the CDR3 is TGCAGCGTTGAAGACATGAGTAGAAGGGGTGTTCTATTCCAAGAGACCCAGTACTTC. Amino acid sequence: CSVEDMSRRGVLFQETQYF.

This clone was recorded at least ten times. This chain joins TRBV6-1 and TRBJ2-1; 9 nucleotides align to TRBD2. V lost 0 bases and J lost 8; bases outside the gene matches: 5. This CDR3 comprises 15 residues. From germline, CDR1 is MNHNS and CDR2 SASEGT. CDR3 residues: CASSEAKREVDEQFF. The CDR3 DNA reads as TGTGCCAGCAGTGAAGCCAAGCGGGAGGTGGATGAGCAGTTCTTC.

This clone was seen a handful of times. The CDR3 sequence: CASSFGWAETQYF. Here the CDR3 DNA reads TGTGCCAGCAGCTTTGGGTGGGCAGAGACCCAGTACTTC. This sequence joins TRBV5-4 and TRBJ2-5; D is unclear. Per the germline V gene, CDR1 is SGHNT and CDR2 is YYREEE (reference sequence). CDR3 length equals 13 residues. V lost 2 bases and J lost 4, with 9 bases in between.

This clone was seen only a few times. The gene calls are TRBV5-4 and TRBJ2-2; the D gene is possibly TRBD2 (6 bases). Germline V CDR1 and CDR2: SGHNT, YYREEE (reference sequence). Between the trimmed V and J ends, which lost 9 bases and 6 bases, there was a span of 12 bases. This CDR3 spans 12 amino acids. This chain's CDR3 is CATRTIPGELFF. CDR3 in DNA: TGTGCCACCAGGACTATCCCCGGGGAGCTGTTTTTT. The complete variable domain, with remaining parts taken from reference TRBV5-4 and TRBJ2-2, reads ETGVTQSPTHLIKTRGQQVTLRCSSQSGHNTVSWYQQALGQGPQFIFQYYREEENGRGNFPPRFSGLQFPNYSSELNVNALELDDSALYLCATRTIPGELFFGEGSRLTVL.

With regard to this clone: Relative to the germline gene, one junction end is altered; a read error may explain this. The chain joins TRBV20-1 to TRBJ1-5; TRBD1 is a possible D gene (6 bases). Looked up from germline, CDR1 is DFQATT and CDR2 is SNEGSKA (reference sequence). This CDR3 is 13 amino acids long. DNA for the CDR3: TGCAGTTCTAGAGTGGCAGGGGTTCAGCCCCAGCATTTT. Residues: CSSRVAGVQPQHF.

The CDR3 DNA is TGCGCCAGCAGCCAACTTACAACGACAGCTCTCGGAGATACGCAGTATTTT. Its protein is CASSQLTTTALGDTQYF. This chain connects TRBV4-1 to TRBJ2-3; a weak D match, TRBD1 (5 bases). V dropped 2 bases and J dropped 5 bases, with 20 bases sitting between them. The CDR3 is 17 residues long. Germline V lookup: CDR1 MGHRA, CDR2 YSYEKL.

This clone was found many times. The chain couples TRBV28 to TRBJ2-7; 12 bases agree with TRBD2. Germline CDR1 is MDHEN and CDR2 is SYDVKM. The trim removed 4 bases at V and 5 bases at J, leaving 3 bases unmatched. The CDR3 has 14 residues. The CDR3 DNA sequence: TGTGCCAGCAGTTGGACTAGCGGGACGGACGAGCAGTACTTC. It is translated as CASSWTSGTDEQYF.

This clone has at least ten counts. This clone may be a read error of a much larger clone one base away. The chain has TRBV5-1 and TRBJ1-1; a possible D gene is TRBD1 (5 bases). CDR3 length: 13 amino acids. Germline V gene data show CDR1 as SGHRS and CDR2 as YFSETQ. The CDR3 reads CASSRDGNTETFF. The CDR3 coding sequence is TGCGCCAGCAGCAGGGACGGTAACACTGAAACTTTCTTT.

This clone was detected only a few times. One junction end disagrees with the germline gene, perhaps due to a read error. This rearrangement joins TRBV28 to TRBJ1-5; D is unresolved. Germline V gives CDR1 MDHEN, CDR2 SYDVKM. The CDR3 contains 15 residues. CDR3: CASRKAAYINHPQHF. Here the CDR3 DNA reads TGTGCCAGCAGGAAAGCTGCATATATCAATCATCCCCAGCATTTT.

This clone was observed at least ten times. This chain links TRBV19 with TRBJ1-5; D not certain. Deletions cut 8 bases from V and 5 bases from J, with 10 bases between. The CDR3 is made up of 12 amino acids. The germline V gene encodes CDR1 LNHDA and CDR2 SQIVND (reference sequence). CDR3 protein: CASGFGDQPQHF. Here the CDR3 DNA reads TGTGCCAGTGGGTTTGGGGATCAGCCCCAGCATTTT.

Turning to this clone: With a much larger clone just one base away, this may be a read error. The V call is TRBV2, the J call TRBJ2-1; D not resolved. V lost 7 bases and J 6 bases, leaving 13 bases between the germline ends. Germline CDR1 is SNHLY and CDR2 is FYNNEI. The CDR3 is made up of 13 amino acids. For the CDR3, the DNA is TGTGCCAGCAACCCCCTCTGGAGCAATGAGCAGTTCTTC. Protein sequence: CASNPLWSNEQFF.

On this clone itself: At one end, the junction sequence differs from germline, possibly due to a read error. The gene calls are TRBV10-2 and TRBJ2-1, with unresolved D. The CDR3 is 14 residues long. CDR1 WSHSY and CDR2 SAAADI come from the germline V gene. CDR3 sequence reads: CTSSESTRRDEQFF. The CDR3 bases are TGCACCAGCAGTGAGTCGACGCGGAGAGATGAGCAGTTCTTC.

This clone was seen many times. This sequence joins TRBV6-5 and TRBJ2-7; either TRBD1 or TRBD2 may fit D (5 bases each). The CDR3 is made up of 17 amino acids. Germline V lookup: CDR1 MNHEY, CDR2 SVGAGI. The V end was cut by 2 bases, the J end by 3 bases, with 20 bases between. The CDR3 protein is CASSYPPPGAIFYEQYF. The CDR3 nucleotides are TGTGCCAGCAGTTACCCCCCCCCCGGGGCCATTTTCTACGAGCAGTACTTC.

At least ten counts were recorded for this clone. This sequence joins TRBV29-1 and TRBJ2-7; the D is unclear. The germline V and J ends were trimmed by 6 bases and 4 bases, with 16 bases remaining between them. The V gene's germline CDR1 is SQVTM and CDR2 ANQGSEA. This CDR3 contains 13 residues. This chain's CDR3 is CSVASSVGYEQYF. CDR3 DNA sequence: TGCAGCGTGGCCAGTTCCGTCGGTTACGAGCAGTACTTC.

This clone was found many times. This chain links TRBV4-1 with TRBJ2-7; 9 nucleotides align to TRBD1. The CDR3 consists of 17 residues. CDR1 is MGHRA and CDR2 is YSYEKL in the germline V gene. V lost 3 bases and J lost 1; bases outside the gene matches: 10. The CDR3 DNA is TGCGCCAGCAGCCATGGGACAGGGTCCCTAAGGTCCTACGAGCAGTACTTC. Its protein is CASSHGTGSLRSYEQYF.

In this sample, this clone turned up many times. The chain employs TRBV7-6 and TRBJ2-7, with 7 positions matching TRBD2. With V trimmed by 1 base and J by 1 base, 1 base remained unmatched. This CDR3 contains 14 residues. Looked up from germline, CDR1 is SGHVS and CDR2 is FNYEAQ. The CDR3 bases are TGTGCCAGCAGCTTAGGGGGGGGTTCCTACGAGCAGTACTTC. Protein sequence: CASSLGGGSYEQYF. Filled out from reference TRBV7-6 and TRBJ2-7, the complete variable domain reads GAGVSQSPRYKVTKRGQDVALRCDPISGHVSLYWYRQALGQGPEFLTYFNYEAQQDKSGLPNDRFSAERPEGSISTLTIQRTEQRDSAMYRCASSLGGGSYEQYFGPGTRLTVT.